This entry concerns a single TCR beta chain. Its cognate antigen is unknown. The sample is drawn from a study of T cell responses to AZD1222 COVID-19 vaccine. Sequencing used immunoSEQ multiplex PCR; TCRdb keeps in-frame clones, though not all of them. Among about 130,000 clones listed, roughly 88% were seen once. Study-wide results and caveats: There were repertoire samples only from the period after the peak T cell response. Baseline seropositives among AZD1222 recipients totaled only five or six. Nearly half of the spike-specific TCRs reportedly recognize variant regions that carry no mutations. Elevations in Spike-specific TCR breadth and depth followed administration of two AZD1222 doses.

This TCR was sampled from an adult who received the AZD1222 COVID-19 vaccine. Sequenced here: peripheral blood, sampled 28 days after the second AZD1222 dose.

The CDR3 bases are TGTGCCAGCAGCGAGGGCCAGGCCCCCTACGAGCAGTACTTC. Translating it yields CASSEGQAPYEQYF. This chain connects TRBV9 to TRBJ2-7; D is unclear. The ends were cut back, 3 bases at V and 2 bases at J, with 12 bases in the middle. The germline CDR1 and CDR2 sequences are SGDLS and YYNGEE. This CDR3 has 14 amino acids.